These T cell receptor beta chains were read from a single sample in a study of T cell repertoires in cytomegalovirus infection. TCRdb redid the calling of the reads with MiXCR, one entry per CDR3 protein. The table shows over 45,000 distinct CDR3 sequences, with about 19% occurring only once. Their recognized antigens are unknown. This specimen was CD8+ T cells from cultured PBMCs, taken from culture after CMV antigen stimulation. Receptors originate from a human donor in good health (CMV status not recorded). Some clones in this sample may be carry-over from other donors' samples. Both conserved end residues are part of each CDR3. The order of the fields is J gene, V gene, D gene, clone size, CDR3 DNA, CDR3 protein. D genes are given only for firm matches. The listing skips clone size in some rows; elsewhere it reads once, few, many or a size class.

TRBJ2-3 | TRBV2 | TRBD2 | . | TGTGCCAGCAGTGATGGGGGGGGAGATACGCAGTATTTT | CASSDGGGDTQYF
TRBJ2-7 | TRBV7-2 | TRBD2 | many | TGTGCCAGCCAAAGTAGCGGGGGCGGCTACGAGCAGTACTTC | CASQSSGGGYEQYF
TRBJ2-7 | TRBV7-9 | . | . | TGTGCCAGCAGCTCTGAAGGAGCCTACGAGCAGTACTTC | CASSSEGAYEQYF
TRBJ2-3 | TRBV10-3 | . | many | TGTGCCATCAGTGAGTACGCAGGGATTAACACAGATACGCAGTATTTT | CAISEYAGINTDTQYF
TRBJ2-7 | TRBV7-9 | TRBD2 | . | TGTGCCAGCAGCTCCCCTCGACTAGCGGGAGAACGGCAGTACTTC | CASSSPRLAGERQYF
TRBJ1-2 | TRBV2 | . | many | TGTGCCAGCACTTCAGGTATCAGTAGCTATGGCTACACCTTC | CASTSGISSYGYTF
TRBJ1-2 | TRBV28 | . | . | TGTGCCAGCATCCCGCCTGAGGTTAACTATGGCTACACCTTC | CASIPPEVNYGYTF
TRBJ2-7 | TRBV7-9 | . | . | TGTGCCAGCAGGGGGGGCGGCGAGCAGTACTTC | CASRGGGEQYF
TRBJ2-1 | TRBV12-5 | . | many | TGTGCTAGTGGTCGCAAACAGGGTCTTGAGCAGTTCTTC | CASGRKQGLEQFF
TRBJ2-5 | TRBV30 | . | . | TGTGCCTGGAGCAACATGGAGACCCAGTACTTC | CAWSNMETQYF
TRBJ1-2 | TRBV28 | TRBD1 | few | TGTGCCAGCAGTTTCGGGGACAGATCGAACTATGGCTACACCTTC | CASSFGDRSNYGYTF
TRBJ2-7 | TRBV7-8 | . | many | TGTGCCAGCAGCTTAGCGGGGGATTACGAGCAGTACTTC | CASSLAGDYEQYF
TRBJ2-1 | TRBV7-6 | . | many | TGTGCCAGCAGCTTAGGTGTAGTTTTCGATGAGCAGTTCTTC | CASSLGVVFDEQFF
TRBJ2-3 | TRBV7-8 | . | many | TGTGCCAGCAGCTTAGTAGCGGACACAGATACGCAGTATTTT | CASSLVADTDTQYF
TRBJ2-7 | TRBV9 | . | . | TGTGCCAGCAGCGAGACGGACAGCTCCTACGAGCAGTACTTC | CASSETDSSYEQYF
TRBJ2-3 | TRBV20-1 | TRBD1 | . | TGCAGTCACCCCACCCCCTTGGGACAGGGCTTCATAGATACGCAGTATTTT | CSHPTPLGQGFIDTQYF
TRBJ2-6 | TRBV6-1 | . | few | TGTGCCAGCAGGCCCCTCACAGGCTCTGGGGCCAACGTCCTGACTTTC | CASRPLTGSGANVLTF
TRBJ2-7 | TRBV29-1 | . | . | TGCAGCGTGCACGACAGCTCCTACGAGCAGTACTTC | CSVHDSSYEQYF
TRBJ2-7 | TRBV2 | TRBD1 | . | TGTGCCAGCACCTTTACACAGGGGTATGAGCAGTACTTC | CASTFTQGYEQYF
TRBJ2-2 | TRBV7-6 | . | many | TGTGCCAGCAGCATCGATCTGGGGGGGGAGCTGTTTTTT | CASSIDLGGELFF
TRBJ2-7 | TRBV29-1 | TRBD2 | few | TGCAGCGTCGGACTAGCGGACGACGAGCAGTACTTC | CSVGLADDEQYF
TRBJ2-3 | TRBV5-4 | TRBD1 | once | TGTGCCAGCAGCTCGACAGGGGTGAGCACAGATACGCAGTATTTT | CASSSTGVSTDTQYF
TRBJ1-5 | TRBV15 | TRBD1 | few | TGTGCCACCAGCGAAGGATACACAGGGGGCACCCAGCCCCAGCATTTT | CATSEGYTGGTQPQHF
TRBJ1-1 | TRBV7-8 | . | many | TGTGCCAGCAGCTTATCGATCCTGGGTGAAGCTTTCTTT | CASSLSILGEAFF
TRBJ2-5 | TRBV7-6 | . | many | TGTGCCAGCAGCTTAGTTGGTCCGGTACAGAAAGAGACCCAGTACTTC | CASSLVGPVQKETQYF
TRBJ2-5 | TRBV3-1 | . | . | TGTGCCAGCAGCCAAGGAAGGGACTCTTGGTGGGGGGGGCCGGACGAGACCCAGTACTTC | CASSQGRDSWWGGPDETQYF
TRBJ2-1 | TRBV25-1 | TRBD1 | . | TGTGCCAGCACCACAGGGGGCGCGGGCAATGAGCAGTTCTTC | CASTTGGAGNEQFF
TRBJ2-7 | TRBV9 | TRBD1 | . | TGTGCCAGCAGCGTAGCGGGACAGGGTTACGAGCAGTACTTC | CASSVAGQGYEQYF
TRBJ2-7 | TRBV11-2 | TRBD2 | many | TGTGCCAGCAGCTTTACGACTAGCGCTAGCTCCTACGAGCAGTACTTC | CASSFTTSASSYEQYF
TRBJ2-1 | TRBV7-2 | TRBD2 | many | TGTGCCAGCAGCTATCAGCGGGGGGGCTGGAATGAGCAGTTCTTC | CASSYQRGGWNEQFF
TRBJ2-7 | TRBV5-5 | . | many | TGTGCCAGCAGCCTTTTCGAATTCTACGAGCAGTACTTC | CASSLFEFYEQYF
TRBJ1-2 | TRBV20-1 | TRBD1 | few | TGCAGTGCTAGAGACCCGGGACAGGGAAATGGCTACACCTTC | CSARDPGQGNGYTF
TRBJ2-7 | TRBV4-3 | TRBD1 | . | TGCACCAGCAGCCAAGGACAGGGGGCTTACGAGCAGTACTTC | CTSSQGQGAYEQYF
TRBJ2-7 | TRBV4-1 | . | . | TGCGCCAGCAGCCAAGCTCGCAGCTACGAGCAGTACTTC | CASSQARSYEQYF
TRBJ1-5 | TRBV5-1 | . | . | TGCGCCAGCAGCTCTTCCGGACCTCAGCCCCAGCATTTT | CASSSSGPQPQHF
TRBJ2-1 | TRBV19 | . | once | TGTGCCAGTAGTAGACGATCTTCAGATGAGCAGTTCTTC | CASSRRSSDEQFF
TRBJ1-4 | TRBV19 | . | once | TGTGCCAGTTCGGACATTCAGAGTGTAGCTAATGAAAAACTGTTTTTT | CASSDIQSVANEKLFF
TRBJ2-3 | TRBV20-1 | . | many | TGCAGTGCACCTACCTGGGAACAGGGTTGGAGCACAGATACGCAGTATTTT | CSAPTWEQGWSTDTQYF
TRBJ1-5 | TRBV5-5 | . | . | TGTGCCAGCAGCTTGCGGGGTAACAGCAATCAGCCCCAGCATTTT | CASSLRGNSNQPQHF
TRBJ2-2 | TRBV12-3/TRBV12-4 | TRBD1 | . | TGTGCCAGCAGTTTAGGCAGGGGGCCCACCGGGGAGCTGTTTTTT | CASSLGRGPTGELFF
TRBJ2-1 | TRBV6-4 | TRBD2 | few | TGTGCCAGCAGCGCAATAGCGGGGGGGATCTACAATGAGCAGTTCTTC | CASSAIAGGIYNEQFF
TRBJ2-5 | TRBV11-2 | . | . | TGTGCCAGCAGCTTGAGGTGGTCAGGGAGTAAAAAAGAGACCCAGTACTTC | CASSLRWSGSKKETQYF
TRBJ1-5 | TRBV27 | . | few | TGTGCCAGCAGTCCCTCCCCCTCCGATCAGCCCCAGCATTTT | CASSPSPSDQPQHF
TRBJ2-1 | TRBV19 | . | many | TGTGCCAGTAGCCAGCTTGGCAATGAGCAGTTCTTC | CASSQLGNEQFF
TRBJ2-6 | TRBV9 | . | . | TGTGCCAGCAGCGTAGCTTTCTCTGGGGCCAACGTCCTGACTTTC | CASSVAFSGANVLTF
TRBJ2-2 | TRBV13 | TRBD2 | few | TGTGCCAGCAGTCAGACTAGCGGCTTAAACACCGGGGAGCTGTTTTTT | CASSQTSGLNTGELFF
TRBJ2-7 | TRBV9 | . | many | TGTGCCAGCAGCGTAGGTCAGGACGAGCAGTACTTC | CASSVGQDEQYF
TRBJ1-1 | TRBV27 | TRBD1 | many | TGTGCCAGCAGTTTAACGGGAGACAGGGGTGTCACTGAAGCTTTCTTT | CASSLTGDRGVTEAFF
TRBJ2-7 | TRBV29-1 | TRBD1 | few | TGCAGCGTTGAACAGGGAGGGACAGGGGAGCAGTACTTC | CSVEQGGTGEQYF
TRBJ2-2 | TRBV4-3 | . | . | TGCGCCAGCAGCCAAGCGGCTACTACCTACACCGGGGAGCTGTTTTTT | CASSQAATTYTGELFF
TRBJ2-1 | TRBV7-9 | . | few | TGTGCCAGCAGCTTAGACCCAGGTTACAATGAGCAGTTCTTC | CASSLDPGYNEQFF
TRBJ1-1 | TRBV29-1 | . | . | TGCAGCGTTGGTGGGGCCGATATGAACACTGAAGCTTTCTTT | CSVGGADMNTEAFF